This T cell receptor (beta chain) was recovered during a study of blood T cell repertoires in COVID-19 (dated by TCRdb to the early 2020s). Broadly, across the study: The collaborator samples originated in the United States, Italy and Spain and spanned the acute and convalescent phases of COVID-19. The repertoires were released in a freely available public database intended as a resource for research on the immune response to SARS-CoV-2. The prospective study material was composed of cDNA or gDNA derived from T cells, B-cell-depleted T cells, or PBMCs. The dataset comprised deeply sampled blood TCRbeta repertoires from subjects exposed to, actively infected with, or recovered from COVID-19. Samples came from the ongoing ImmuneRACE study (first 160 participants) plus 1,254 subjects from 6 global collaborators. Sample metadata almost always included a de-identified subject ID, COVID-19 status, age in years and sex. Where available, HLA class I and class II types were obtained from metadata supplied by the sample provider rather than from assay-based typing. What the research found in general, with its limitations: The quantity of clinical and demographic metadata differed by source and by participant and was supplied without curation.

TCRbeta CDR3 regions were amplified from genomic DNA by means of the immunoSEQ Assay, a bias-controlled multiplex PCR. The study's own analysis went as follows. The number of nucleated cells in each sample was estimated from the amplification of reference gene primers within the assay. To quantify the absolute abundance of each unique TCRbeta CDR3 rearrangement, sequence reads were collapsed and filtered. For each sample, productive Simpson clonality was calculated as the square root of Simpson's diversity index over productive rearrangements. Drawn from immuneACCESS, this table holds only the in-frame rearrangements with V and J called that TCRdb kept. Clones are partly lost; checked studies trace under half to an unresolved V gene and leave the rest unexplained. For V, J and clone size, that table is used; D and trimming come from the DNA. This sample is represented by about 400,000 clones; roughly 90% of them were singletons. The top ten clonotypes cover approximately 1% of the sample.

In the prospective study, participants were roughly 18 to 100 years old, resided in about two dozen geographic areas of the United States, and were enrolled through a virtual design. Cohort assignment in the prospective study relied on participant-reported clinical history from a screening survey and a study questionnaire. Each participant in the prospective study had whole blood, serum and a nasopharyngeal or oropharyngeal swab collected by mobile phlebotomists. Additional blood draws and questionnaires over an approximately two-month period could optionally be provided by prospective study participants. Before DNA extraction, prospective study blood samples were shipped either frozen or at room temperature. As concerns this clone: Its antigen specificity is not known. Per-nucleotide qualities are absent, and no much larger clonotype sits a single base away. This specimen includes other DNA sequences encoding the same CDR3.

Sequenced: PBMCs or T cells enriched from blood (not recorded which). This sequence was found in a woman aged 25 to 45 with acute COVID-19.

CDR3 protein: CASSLVGGGYEQYF. The sequenced DNA: TGCGCCAGCAGCTTGGTGGGAGGGGGTTACGAGCAGTACTTC. The chain couples TRBV5-1 to TRBJ2-7; TRBD2 is possibly the D segment (7 matching bases). V gives up 0 bases and J gives up 4 bases, and the segment between their germline ends measures 11 bases. From the germline V gene, CDR1 is SGHRS and CDR2 is YFSETQ. The CDR3 runs 14 amino acids, cysteine and phenylalanine included. This entry keeps only the CDR3 DNA: 42 bases, framed from base 1. The CDR3, completed at both ends by the reference TRBV5-1 and TRBJ2-7 genes, gives the full variable domain KAGVTQTPRYLIKTRGQQVTLSCSPISGHRSVSWYQQTPGQGLQFLFEYFSETQRNKGNFPGRFSGRQFSNSRSEMNVSTLELGDSALYLCASSLVGGGYEQYFGPGTRLTVT.